A single sample gave rise to the 27 T cell receptor beta chains below, sequenced in a study of OX40 agonist ivuxolimab in advanced cancers. Assay used: immunoSEQ multiplex PCR; TCRdb lists only in-frame clones, some missing. The sample holds 100,000 to 150,000 clones, less than 95% seen once. The starting material was CD4+ or CD8+ T cells sorted from blood, obtained in a trial of the OX40 agonist ivuxolimab. The origin of the receptors is an adult with an advanced solid tumor such as melanoma, head and neck, liver or kidney cancer.

In its sample, this clone was seen a few times. The chain recombines TRBV28 with TRBJ1-5; D unclear. The germline V and J ends were trimmed by 4 bases and 7 bases, with 5 bases remaining between them. Germline CDR1 MDHEN, CDR2 SYDVKM. The CDR3 contains 11 residues. The CDR3 coding sequence is TGTGCCAGCAGTTATCGCCAGCCCCAGCATTTT. It yields the protein CASSYRQPQHF. The whole variable domain, remainder taken from reference TRBV28 and TRBJ1-5, is DVKVTQSSRYLVKRTGEKVFLECVQDMDHENMFWYRQDPGLGLRLIYFSYDVKMKEKGDIPEGYSVSREKKERFSLILESASTNQTSMYLCASSYRQPQHFGDGTRLSIL.

As DNA, the CDR3 is TGTGCCAGCAGTGAATGGTACACTGGGTATGGCTACACCTTC. Translated, it gives CASSEWYTGYGYTF. V gene TRBV6-1 combines with J gene TRBJ1-2; D call uncertain. This CDR3 is 14 amino acids long. Trimming cost V 2 bases and J 5 bases, with 12 bases left between them. Germline V gene data show CDR1 as MNHNS and CDR2 as SASEGT.

The chain's CDR3 is CATSILEGRDIQYF. In nucleotides, the CDR3 is TGTGCCACCAGTATCTTGGAGGGTAGGGACATTCAGTACTTC. The V call is TRBV19, the J call TRBJ2-4; tentatively, D is TRBD2 (6 bases). The CDR3 extends over 14 amino acids. CDR1 and CDR2 from the germline V gene are LNHDA and SQIVND (reference sequence). V lost 10 bases, J lost 8 bases, and 21 bases lay in between.

The chain is built from TRBV15 and TRBJ2-7; D is ambiguous. V was trimmed by 3 bases and J by 3 bases, leaving 9 bases between them. The CDR3 loop spans 13 amino acids. In germline, CDR1 is LNHNV, CDR2 YYDKDF (reference sequence). CDR3 DNA sequence: TGTGCCACCAGCAGGTCGGAAGTCTACGAGCAGTACTTC. Protein: CATSRSEVYEQYF.

CDR3 region: CASSLRPRGTDTQYF. In nucleotides, the CDR3 is TGCGCCAGCAGCTTGAGGCCCAGGGGGACAGATACGCAGTATTTT. The V call is TRBV5-1, the J call TRBJ2-3; 7 bases match TRBD1. From germline, CDR1 is SGHRS and CDR2 YFSETQ. The V and J ends lost 1 base and 3 bases, in that order; junction bases with no gene match: 5. The CDR3 contains 15 residues.

The genes are TRBV13 and TRBJ2-1, with 10 positions matching TRBD2. Per the germline V gene, CDR1 is PRHDT and CDR2 is FYEKMQ (reference sequence). CDR3 length: 17 residues. V dropped 5 bases and J dropped 9; count of bases not matched to a gene: 16. CDR3: CASSRWGLAGGQSEQFF. CDR3 in DNA: TGTGCCAGCAGCCGCTGGGGGTTAGCGGGAGGACAGAGTGAGCAGTTCTTC.

The rearrangement links TRBV15 to TRBJ2-3; 9 bases agree with TRBD2. V gave up 10 bases and J gave up 0 bases; unmatched junction bases: 5. The germline V gene has CDR1 LNHNV and CDR2 YYDKDF (reference sequence). CDR3 length equals 14 residues. The CDR3 is CANYAGGSTDTQYF. The CDR3 DNA is TGTGCCAATTATGCGGGGGGGAGCACAGATACGCAGTATTTT.

The V call is TRBV5-1, the J call TRBJ1-1; D is unresolved. Germline-derived CDR1 and CDR2 are SGHRS and YFSETQ. The CDR3 runs to 14 residues. V lost 0 bases and J lost 1, with 7 bases in between. DNA of the CDR3: TGCGCCAGCAGCTTGGGTGCGGGGAACACTGAAGCTTTCTTT. Its protein product is CASSLGAGNTEAFF. The full variable domain, with the rest looked up from reference TRBV5-1 and TRBJ1-1, is KAGVTQTPRYLIKTRGQQVTLSCSPISGHRSVSWYQQTPGQGLQFLFEYFSETQRNKGNFPGRFSGRQFSNSRSEMNVSTLELGDSALYLCASSLGAGNTEAFFGQGTRLTVV.

J is TRBJ1-3 and V is TRBV28; 7 nucleotides match TRBD1. After removal of 6 bases from V and 3 bases from J, the junction contained 2 bases not matched to a gene. CDR3 length equals 13 residues. Germline-derived CDR1 and CDR2 are MDHEN and SYDVKM. CDR3 protein: CASSTGDGNTIYF. The CDR3 DNA reads as TGTGCCAGCAGCACAGGGGATGGAAACACCATATATTTT.

The rearrangement joins TRBV19 to TRBJ2-3; D remains unclear. Germline CDR1 LNHDA, CDR2 SQIVND (reference sequence). Trimming left V 3 bases short and J 4 bases short, with 11 bases between. This CDR3 is built from 14 residues. The CDR3 nucleotides are TGTGCCAGTAGTATGTCTGTTCGGGCAGATACGCAGTATTTT. Protein sequence: CASSMSVRADTQYF.

The chain uses TRBV5-1 and TRBJ2-3; D is perhaps TRBD2 (6 bases). The germline V gene has CDR1 SGHRS and CDR2 YFSETQ. This CDR3 is 16 amino acids long. V dropped 0 bases and J dropped 4 bases, with 15 bases sitting between them. The CDR3 DNA is TGCGCCAGCAGCTTGGCCGAACTAAGCGGGCCAGATACGCAGTATTTT. It codes for CASSLAELSGPDTQYF.

The chain links TRBV27 to TRBJ2-7; 9 bases fit TRBD2. CDR1 is MNHEY, CDR2 SMNVEV, per germline (reference sequence). Trimming took 3 bases from V and 6 from J; bases not matched to a gene: 6. The CDR3 is 14 amino acids. The CDR3 DNA reads as TGTGCCAGCAGTTTCAGAGCGGGAGGACGCGAGCAGTACTTC. Translated, it gives CASSFRAGGREQYF.

V and J are TRBV27 and TRBJ2-5; D possibly corresponds to TRBD1 (5 bases). Trimming cost V 3 bases and J 4 bases, with 12 bases left between them. Germline CDR1 is MNHEY and CDR2 is SMNVEV (reference sequence). This CDR3 has 14 residues. The CDR3 here is CASSLGQAGETQYF. The CDR3 DNA reads TGTGCCAGCAGTTTGGGGCAGGCAGGAGAGACCCAGTACTTC.

The chain recombines TRBV5-1 with TRBJ2-1; D is perhaps TRBD1 (6 bases). Trimming removed 4 bases at V and 4 bases at J, with 18 bases between. The CDR3 length is 16 residues. Germline V gene lookup returns CDR1 SGHRS and CDR2 YFSETQ. CDR3 sequence reads: CASSPFRDTLYNEQFF. For the CDR3, the DNA is TGCGCCAGCAGCCCGTTCCGGGACACCTTATACAATGAGCAGTTCTTC.

The chain combines TRBV5-1 with TRBJ2-3, with 10 bases fitting TRBD2. CDR3 length: 16 residues. In germline, CDR1 is SGHRS, CDR2 YFSETQ. Trimming at V came to 4 bases and at J to 2 bases, leaving 7 bases not matched to a gene. The CDR3 DNA reads TGCGCCAGCAGCCTAGGGACTAGCGACCTCACAGATACGCAGTATTTT. The encoded protein is CASSLGTSDLTDTQYF.

The chain carries TRBV6-1 and TRBJ2-5; no firm D call. Trimming took 1 base from V and 5 from J, leaving 5 bases between them. Germline V gives CDR1 MNHNS, CDR2 SASEGT. CDR3 length: 12 amino acids. The DNA of the CDR3 is TGTGCCAGCAGTGAAGGGTATGAGACCCAGTACTTC. Its protein is CASSEGYETQYF.

The chain recombines TRBV29-1 with TRBJ2-1, with D possibly being TRBD2 (6 bases). With 4 bases removed from V and 1 base from J, the gap between germline ends came to 14 bases. The CDR3 totals 15 residues. Germline V gives CDR1 SQVTM, CDR2 ANQGSEA. CDR3 coding DNA: TGCAGCGTTGGGTTGTGGGGGAGGTCCTACAATGAGCAGTTCTTC. This codes for CSVGLWGRSYNEQFF.

The chain employs TRBV9 and TRBJ2-1, with 12 bases matching TRBD2. The CDR3 is made up of 14 amino acids. J lost 4 bases, V lost 4 bases, and 0 bases had no gene match. Germline V gene sequence: CDR1 SGDLS, CDR2 YYNGEE. In DNA, the CDR3 is TGTGCCAGCAGCACTAGCGGGGGGTACAATGAGCAGTTCTTC. This sequence encodes CASSTSGGYNEQFF.

The rearrangement links TRBV2 to TRBJ2-1; 12 nucleotides line up with TRBD2. The CDR3 is 14 amino acids. The J segment lost 8 bases and the V segment lost 8 bases, leaving 7 bases of the junction unmatched. Germline CDR1 is SNHLY and CDR2 is FYNNEI. CDR3 nucleotide sequence: TGTGCCAGCTCACTAGCGGGAGGATTGGATGAGCAGTTCTTC. Protein: CASSLAGGLDEQFF.

The chain couples TRBV5-1 to TRBJ2-7; no reliable D call. Trimming stripped 5 bases from V and 2 bases from J, with 11 bases between. Looked up from germline, CDR1 is SGHRS and CDR2 is YFSETQ. CDR3 length: 13 amino acids. The CDR3 sequence is CASRTADAYEQYF. CDR3 nucleotide sequence: TGCGCCAGCAGAACCGCCGACGCCTACGAGCAGTACTTC.

V and J are TRBV19 and TRBJ2-7; tentatively, D is TRBD2 (6 bases). This CDR3 region has 13 residues. CDR1 is LNHDA and CDR2 is SQIVND in the germline V gene (reference sequence). Trimming shortened V by 8 bases and J by 6 bases, and 17 bases separated the two germline ends. The CDR3 spells CASGNGGAVEQYF. The CDR3 nucleotides read TGTGCCAGTGGGAACGGAGGGGCGGTCGAGCAGTACTTC.

This clone occurred once. The chain has TRBV6-1 and TRBJ1-1; D may be TRBD1 (6 bases). Germline V gene data show CDR1 as MNHNS and CDR2 as SASEGT. This CDR3 comprises 14 residues. V was trimmed by 5 bases and J by 0 bases, leaving 10 bases between them. Written as DNA, the CDR3 is TGTGCCAGCAGTCAGGGGCCGATGAACACTGAAGCTTTCTTT. As protein: CASSQGPMNTEAFF.

The DNA for the CDR3 is TGTGCCAGCAGTGAAGGGGCCCAACTGGGCTATGGCTACACCTTC. It yields the protein CASSEGAQLGYGYTF. This sequence joins TRBV2 and TRBJ1-2; no definite D call. The germline V gene has CDR1 SNHLY and CDR2 FYNNEI. Trimming removed 1 base at V and 4 bases at J, with 13 bases between. The CDR3 totals 15 residues.

In its sample, this clone was seen once. The gene calls are TRBV7-9 and TRBJ1-1, with D unresolved. The CDR3 length is 13 residues. Per germline, CDR1 SEHNR and CDR2 FQNEAQ (reference sequence). Trimming took 3 bases from V and 11 from J, leaving 16 bases between them. DNA of the CDR3: TGTGCCAGCAGCTTTATCAGCCTCGAGCCGGCTTTCTTT. Its translation: CASSFISLEPAFF.

The J gene is TRBJ1-5, the V gene TRBV28; TRBD1 agrees at 8 bases. The CDR3 totals 16 residues. From germline, CDR1 is MDHEN and CDR2 SYDVKM. Trimming cost V 2 bases and J 7 bases; bases outside gene matches: 10. The chain's CDR3 is CASSLPSGQGGQPQHF. In DNA form, the CDR3 reads TGTGCCAGCAGTTTACCCTCCGGACAGGGAGGCCAGCCCCAGCATTTT.

This chain connects TRBV18 to TRBJ1-3; the match to TRBD1 covers 8 bases. This CDR3 comprises 19 residues. Germline trimming cut 0 bases from V and 4 bases from J; bases unmatched to any gene: 14. The germline gives CDR1 KGHSH, CDR2 LQKENI. CDR3 bases: TGTGCCAGCTCACCACCCGGGACAGGAGGATACCGCGGCGGAAACACCATATATTTT. Translation: CASSPPGTGGYRGGNTIYF.

The chain employs TRBV11-1 and TRBJ2-7; weak D call: TRBD1 (5 bases). The CDR3 extends over 13 amino acids. Deletions cut 8 bases from V and 5 bases from J, with 16 bases between. The germline CDR1 and CDR2 sequences are SGHAT and FQDESV (reference sequence). In nucleotides, the CDR3 is TGTGCCAGCCAGTCCCGGGCCAGGGACGAGCAGTACTTC. Its translation: CASQSRARDEQYF.